This T cell receptor beta chain is from a study of OX40 agonist ivuxolimab in advanced cancers. The V and J ends lost 5 bases and 4 bases respectively, with 9 bases between them. CDR1 MNHNS and CDR2 SASEGT come from the germline V gene. The CDR3 totals 13 residues. The protocol was immunoSEQ multiplex PCR, while the TCRdb copy is restricted to in-frame clones and leaves out a portion. The sample yields about 50,000 clones, around nine tenths seen once. Remarks on this clone: Its antigen is not identified.

Study outcomes and limitations: Partly responding patients at 0.1-3.0 mg/kg showed some of the smallest clonal expansion. CD8+ T cells averaged more expanded clones than CD4+.

The receptor was isolated from an adult with an advanced solid tumor such as melanoma, head and neck, liver or kidney cancer. Sequenced here: CD4+ or CD8+ T cells sorted from blood, sampled in a trial of the OX40 agonist ivuxolimab. The chain uses TRBV6-1 and TRBJ1-5; D call uncertain. CDR3 DNA sequence: TGTGCCAGCAGTCCGAGCCTGAATCAGCCCCAGCATTTT. It specifies CASSPSLNQPQHF.